These 24 T cell receptor beta chains originate from one sample sequenced in a study of blood T cell repertoires in COVID-19. Here immunoSEQ multiplex PCR was the method, and the copy in TCRdb shows in-frame clones only, minus some. The sample lists 200,000 to 250,000 clones, around 84% occurring once. The specimen sequenced was peripheral blood. These receptors came from a man aged 25 to 40 with active or convalescent COVID-19.

The chain employs TRBV29-1 and TRBJ1-2; a possible D gene is TRBD1 (6 bases). The CDR3 covers 12 residues. Trimming left V 7 bases short and J 2 bases short, with 11 bases between. CDR1 SQVTM and CDR2 ANQGSEA come from the germline V gene. CDR3: CSGAQGNYGYTF. CDR3 sequence (DNA): TGCAGCGGAGCGCAGGGGAACTATGGCTACACCTTC.

The J gene is TRBJ1-4, the V gene TRBV7-9; no reliable D call. V lost 1 base and J lost 0, with 6 bases in between. CDR3 size: 15 residues. Germline CDR1 reads SEHNR; CDR2 reads FQNEAQ (reference sequence). The DNA of the CDR3 is TGTGCCAGCAGCTTAGGCTCTACAACTAATGAAAAACTGTTTTTT. It yields the protein CASSLGSTTNEKLFF.

Written as DNA, the CDR3 is TGTGCCAGCAGCCAAGATGACAGACAAGAGACCCAGTACTTC. This encodes CASSQDDRQETQYF. V usage is TRBV4-2 and J usage is TRBJ2-5; D might be TRBD1 (5 bases). Germline loops: CDR1 LGHNA, CDR2 YNFKEQ. V lost 0 bases, J lost 2 bases, and 7 bases lay in between. There are 14 residues in the CDR3.

The chain has TRBV27 and TRBJ2-1; D is ambiguous. V lost 4 bases and J lost 3, with 10 bases in between. CDR3 size: 14 residues. Per the germline V gene, CDR1 is MNHEY and CDR2 is SMNVEV (reference sequence). The DNA for the CDR3 is TGTGCCAGCAGTTCAGCGAACCTCTACAATGAGCAGTTCTTC. It specifies CASSSANLYNEQFF.

The chain uses TRBV9 and TRBJ2-3, with 10 bases lining up with TRBD2. CDR3 length: 15 amino acids. Trimming removed 4 bases from V and 4 bases from J; junction bases left unmatched: 6. Germline loops: CDR1 SGDLS, CDR2 YYNGEE. The CDR3, as DNA: TGTGCCAGCAGCTCTCGCACTAGCGGGGCAGATACGCAGTATTTT. This encodes CASSSRTSGADTQYF.

The chain uses TRBV5-6 and TRBJ2-4, with 7 nucleotides matching TRBD1. Per germline, CDR1 SGHDT and CDR2 YYEEEE. The CDR3 totals 14 residues. V shed 2 bases, J shed 6 bases, and the junction held 5 bases outside the gene matches. CDR3 in amino acids: CASSFRGRINIQYF. The CDR3 DNA follows: TGTGCCAGCAGCTTTAGGGGGCGGATAAACATTCAGTACTTC.

This clone came up a few times. CDR3 nucleotides: TGTGCCAGCTCACCCCGGTCACCCACAGATACGCAGTATTTT. Translation: CASSPRSPTDTQYF. The rearrangement links TRBV18 to TRBJ2-3, with D unclear. The germline V and J ends were trimmed by 3 bases and 2 bases, with 9 bases remaining between them. The CDR3 is made up of 14 amino acids. Germline-derived CDR1 and CDR2 are KGHSH and LQKENI.

This chain connects TRBV5-1 to TRBJ1-2; a weak D match, TRBD1 (6 bases). The CDR3 spans 14 residues. CDR1 is SGHRS and CDR2 is YFSETQ in the germline V gene. Trimming removed 3 bases from V and 8 bases from J, with 17 bases in between. The CDR3 region has the DNA TGCGCCAGCAGCTCGGGGACGGGACAACTCGGCTACACCTTC. This sequence encodes CASSSGTGQLGYTF.

V gene TRBV18 combines with J gene TRBJ1-5; D is undetermined. Germline assignment: CDR1 KGHSH and CDR2 LQKENI. V was shortened by 3 bases and J by 5 bases, with 11 bases between the two germline ends. This CDR3 region has 14 residues. The CDR3 here is CASSPNNGDQPQHF. CDR3 nucleotide sequence: TGTGCCAGCTCACCTAACAACGGGGATCAGCCCCAGCATTTT.

The V gene is TRBV5-1, the J gene TRBJ2-7; 9 bases agree with TRBD2. This CDR3 has 15 residues. CDR1 and CDR2 from the germline V gene are SGHRS and YFSETQ. The V gene end was trimmed by 1 base and the J gene end by 2 bases; junction bases not matched to a gene: 4. The CDR3: CASSLRIAGAYEQYF. In nucleotides, the CDR3 is TGCGCCAGCAGCTTGAGAATAGCGGGAGCCTACGAGCAGTACTTC.

This chain connects TRBV2 to TRBJ1-5; the D is unclear. This CDR3 has 14 residues. Looked up from germline, CDR1 is SNHLY and CDR2 is FYNNEI. Trimming took 2 bases from V and 4 from J, leaving 9 bases between them. CDR3 region: CASSEFRRNQPQHF. CDR3 DNA: TGTGCCAGCAGTGAATTTCGCAGAAATCAGCCCCAGCATTTT. The whole variable domain, filled in from reference TRBV2 and TRBJ1-5, reads EPEVTQTPSHQVTQMGQEVILRCVPISNHLYFYWYRQILGQKVEFLVSFYNNEISEKSEIFDDQFSVERPDGSNFTLKIRSTKLEDSAMYFCASSEFRRNQPQHFGDGTRLSIL.

The chain's CDR3 is CASSLSGGPLHF. CDR3 DNA: TGTGCCAGCAGTTTATCCGGGGGACCCCTCCACTTT. The chain has TRBV28 and TRBJ1-6; D may be TRBD1 (5 bases). V was clipped by 1 base and J by 12 bases, with 7 bases between them. CDR3 length: 12 residues. The germline V gene encodes CDR1 MDHEN and CDR2 SYDVKM. Looking up the rest from reference TRBV28 and TRBJ1-6 gives the full variable domain: DVKVTQSSRYLVKRTGEKVFLECVQDMDHENMFWYRQDPGLGLRLIYFSYDVKMKEKGDIPEGYSVSREKKERFSLILESASTNQTSMYLCASSLSGGPLHFGNGTRLTVT.

This clone showed up just once. The chain joins TRBV20-1 to TRBJ1-1; D is unresolved. V shed 3 bases and J shed 9 bases, with 11 bases lying between them. Germline loops: CDR1 DFQATT, CDR2 SNEGSKA (reference sequence). This CDR3 contains 11 residues. CDR3 sequence: CSASPGYKAFF. The CDR3, as DNA: TGCAGTGCTAGTCCAGGATATAAAGCTTTCTTT.

V and J are TRBV5-1 and TRBJ2-2; D perhaps matches TRBD1 (6 bases). CDR1 is SGHRS, CDR2 YFSETQ, per germline. With 7 bases removed from V and 4 bases from J, the gap between germline ends came to 20 bases. This CDR3 is 16 amino acids long. CDR3 loop: CASSPLGQGITGELFF. In DNA form, the CDR3 reads TGCGCCAGCTCCCCACTGGGGCAGGGGATCACCGGGGAGCTGTTTTTT. The full variable domain, rest sourced from reference TRBV5-1 and TRBJ2-2, is KAGVTQTPRYLIKTRGQQVTLSCSPISGHRSVSWYQQTPGQGLQFLFEYFSETQRNKGNFPGRFSGRQFSNSRSEMNVSTLELGDSALYLCASSPLGQGITGELFFGEGSRLTVL.

J is TRBJ2-1 and V is TRBV4-3, with TRBD2 matching over 8 bases. Trimming removed 3 bases from V and 6 bases from J; junction bases left unmatched: 13. From germline, CDR1 is LGHNA and CDR2 YSLEER. CDR3 length equals 17 residues. In DNA, the CDR3 is TGCGCCAGCAGCCAGCGCCCCGTGGTAGCGGGGACCAATGAGCAGTTCTTC. Protein sequence: CASSQRPVVAGTNEQFF.

The rearrangement links TRBV5-4 to TRBJ1-5; no clear D. CDR1 is SGHNT, CDR2 YYREEE, per germline (reference sequence). This CDR3 comprises 13 residues. Trimming took off 4 bases at V and 1 base at J, with 6 bases between the two ends. The CDR3, as DNA: TGTGCCAGCAGCGGCGGGAGCAATCAGCCCCAGCATTTT. Amino acids: CASSGGSNQPQHF.

This chain connects TRBV9 to TRBJ1-2, with 8 bases fitting TRBD1. Losses at the gene ends were 3 bases for V and 1 base for J; bases not matched to a gene: 5. The CDR3 loop spans 15 amino acids. Germline V gene data show CDR1 as SGDLS and CDR2 as YYNGEE. CDR3 in DNA: TGTGCCAGCAGCGCTCAGACAGGGGTTAACTATGGCTACACCTTC. Its translation is CASSAQTGVNYGYTF.

The chain links TRBV10-2 to TRBJ1-5; D perhaps matches TRBD1 (5 bases). V was pared by 5 bases and J by 0 bases, with 11 bases between. This CDR3 comprises 15 residues. Per germline, CDR1 WSHSY and CDR2 SAAADI. The CDR3 DNA reads as TGCGCCAGCAGTTTGGACATCTATAGCAATCAGCCCCAGCATTTT. Translated: CASSLDIYSNQPQHF.

The V and J genes are TRBV15 and TRBJ1-3; 7 positions match TRBD1. V shed 0 bases and J 3 bases; nucleotides not matched to a gene: 8. CDR1 is LNHNV and CDR2 is YYDKDF in the germline V gene (reference sequence). This CDR3 comprises 17 residues. CDR3 loop: CATSRERTGVVGNTIYF. As DNA, the CDR3 is TGTGCCACCAGCAGAGAGCGCACAGGGGTGGTTGGAAACACCATATATTTT.

J is TRBJ2-7 and V is TRBV7-5; TRBD1, the D gene given by the table, was not confirmed from the DNA. TRBV7-5 is recorded as a pseudogene. CDR3 length: 13 amino acids. Here the CDR3 DNA reads TGTGCCAGAAGTTCCAGGATTACCTACGAGCAGTACTTC. Translation: CARSSRITYEQYF.

V gene TRBV24-1 combines with J gene TRBJ1-1; 7 bases map to TRBD1. The germline V gene has CDR1 KGHDR and CDR2 SFDVKD. J lost 1 base, V lost 7 bases, and 2 bases had no gene match. The CDR3 totals 13 residues. CDR3 nucleotide sequence: TGTGCCACCAGGGGACAGACGAACACTGAAGCTTTCTTT. Protein sequence: CATRGQTNTEAFF.

J is TRBJ1-2 and V is TRBV10-2; 8 bases align to TRBD1. This CDR3 comprises 13 residues. The J segment lost 4 bases and the V segment lost 8 bases, leaving 6 bases of the junction unmatched. Germline V gives CDR1 WSHSY, CDR2 SAAADI. The CDR3 loop reads CASGTGESYGYTF. The CDR3 DNA reads TGCGCCAGCGGGACAGGAGAATCCTATGGCTACACCTTC.

The gene calls are TRBV5-1 and TRBJ2-2; D may be TRBD2 (5 bases). The CDR3 runs 15 residues. Germline V gene lookup returns CDR1 SGHRS and CDR2 YFSETQ. The germline V and J ends were trimmed by 0 bases and 7 bases, with 13 bases remaining between them. The CDR3 loop reads CASSLAPLGVGELFF. In DNA form, the CDR3 reads TGCGCCAGCAGCTTGGCCCCCTTGGGAGTCGGGGAGCTGTTTTTT.

The rearrangement links TRBV11-2 to TRBJ1-1; a possible D gene is TRBD1 (5 bases). Trimming stripped 5 bases from V and 1 base from J, with 11 bases between. This CDR3 region has 14 residues. Germline assignment: CDR1 SGHAT and CDR2 FQNNGV. The CDR3, as DNA: TGTGCCAGCAGCACCCGGGGGGGGAACACTGAAGCTTTCTTT. This gives the protein CASSTRGGNTEAFF.